One sample yielded the 10 T cell receptor beta chains listed below, sequenced in a study of beta chain features in type 1 diabetes. Study-wide points: Within each of all four CD4+ subsets, Type 1 diabetes patients had TCRB CDR3s that were moderately but significantly shorter.

TCRB transcripts that were expressed got sequenced, as all of the isolated RNA had been reverse transcribed. Data came from immunoSEQ multiplex PCR; TCRdb stores just in-frame clones and leaves some out. The table lists under 400,000 clones, over 9.5% of them singletons. These TCRs' antigens remain unknown. Sequenced input: naive CD4+ T cells from blood. Receptors were obtained from a woman between 18 and 29 years old with type 1 diabetes.

The table lists this clone with a few counts. Additional DNA sequences in this sample encode the identical CDR3. The rearrangement uses TRBV7-2 and TRBJ2-1, with D uncertain. V lost 0 bases, J lost 0 bases, and 6 bases lay in between. The CDR3 length is 15 residues. Looked up from germline, CDR1 is SGHTA and CDR2 is FQGNSA. CDR3 sequence: CASSLAGSSYNEQFF. The DNA for the CDR3 is TGTGCCAGCAGCTTAGCGGGCTCCTCCTACAATGAGCAGTTCTTC.

This clone was observed a few times. The chain is built from TRBV28 and TRBJ2-5, with D perhaps matching TRBD2 (6 bases). V dropped 5 bases and J dropped 6 bases, with 16 bases sitting between them. Germline V gene sequence: CDR1 MDHEN, CDR2 SYDVKM. The CDR3 loop spans 14 amino acids. Here the CDR3 DNA reads TGTGCCAGCAGTAGTGGAGGGGCCCGGCAGACCCAGTACTTC. This gives the protein CASSSGGARQTQYF.

This clone came up a few times. V is TRBV5-1 and J is TRBJ2-5, with D maybe TRBD2 (5 bases). The CDR3 sequence is 14 residues long. The germline V gene has CDR1 SGHRS and CDR2 YFSETQ. Trimming stripped 6 bases from V and 2 bases from J, with 14 bases between. The CDR3 here is CASTPGRRQETQYF. Here the CDR3 DNA reads TGCGCCAGCACTCCGGGAAGGCGGCAAGAGACCCAGTACTTC. The whole variable domain, filled in from reference TRBV5-1 and TRBJ2-5, reads KAGVTQTPRYLIKTRGQQVTLSCSPISGHRSVSWYQQTPGQGLQFLFEYFSETQRNKGNFPGRFSGRQFSNSRSEMNVSTLELGDSALYLCASTPGRRQETQYFGPGTRLLVL.

The rearrangement uses TRBV19 and TRBJ2-7, with 12 bases aligning to TRBD2. Germline V gene lookup returns CDR1 LNHDA and CDR2 SQIVND (reference sequence). The CDR3 consists of 14 residues. The trim removed 7 bases at V and 3 bases at J, leaving 4 bases unmatched. The CDR3 sequence is CASTPLAGGYEQYF. Here the CDR3 DNA reads TGTGCCAGTACACCACTAGCGGGGGGCTACGAGCAGTACTTC.

This clone was detected a few times. Distinct nucleotide sequences in the sample also encode this CDR3. The chain combines TRBV7-2 with TRBJ2-7, with a weak D call TRBD2 (6 bases). Germline CDR1 SGHTA, CDR2 FQGNSA. V shed 4 bases and J shed 0 bases, with 7 bases lying between them. CDR3 length: 13 residues. The CDR3 reads CASSWGLSYEQYF. The CDR3 nucleotides are TGTGCCAGCAGCTGGGGACTCTCCTACGAGCAGTACTTC.

This clone was seen a handful of times. This chain joins TRBV7-2 and TRBJ1-5; D call uncertain. Germline CDR1 SGHTA, CDR2 FQGNSA. The CDR3 is made up of 12 amino acids. V gave up 6 bases and J gave up 7 bases, with 10 bases separating them. In nucleotides, the CDR3 is TGTGCCAGCAGTACCATGAGCCAGCCCCAGCATTTT. Translating it yields CASSTMSQPQHF.

This clone was seen more than once but under ten times. The chain couples TRBV28 to TRBJ2-1, with unresolved D. This CDR3 spans 11 amino acids. Trimming took off 2 bases at V and 8 bases at J, with 4 bases between the two ends. Germline-derived CDR1 and CDR2 are MDHEN and SYDVKM. The chain's CDR3 is CASSLGHEQFF. CDR3 DNA sequence: TGTGCCAGCAGTTTAGGCCATGAGCAGTTCTTC.

There are a few counts of this clone. This sequence joins TRBV10-1 and TRBJ2-6, with unresolved D. The CDR3 has 13 residues. Germline lookup yields CDR1 WNHNN and CDR2 SYGVQD (reference sequence). Trimming pared 4 bases from V and 3 bases from J, leaving 4 bases between. CDR3 sequence: CASSADGANVLTF. CDR3 coding DNA: TGCGCCAGCAGTGCAGATGGGGCCAACGTCCTGACTTTC.

The chain combines TRBV5-1 with TRBJ2-7; 7 positions agree with TRBD2. The trim removed 3 bases at V and 6 bases at J, leaving 9 bases unmatched. This CDR3 has 14 residues. Germline-derived CDR1 and CDR2 are SGHRS and YFSETQ. The CDR3 reads CASSSRVKRGEQYF. Written as DNA, the CDR3 is TGCGCCAGCAGCTCCCGGGTCAAGCGGGGCGAGCAGTACTTC.

The table lists this clone with a few counts. The chain employs TRBV6-5 and TRBJ1-1; D ambiguous. CDR3 length equals 12 residues. The germline V and J ends were trimmed by 6 bases and 8 bases, with 13 bases remaining between them. Germline-derived CDR1 and CDR2 are MNHEY and SVGAGI. The CDR3 is CASRLDSGEAFF. In DNA form, the CDR3 reads TGTGCCAGCAGGCTAGACTCGGGAGAAGCTTTCTTT.